A single sample gave rise to the 21 T cell receptor beta chains below, sequenced in a study of T cells in Graves' hyperthyroidism and ophthalmopathy. Amplified TCR beta CDR3 regions came from RNA transcripts. The TCR CDR3 first-round RT-PCR relied on the HTBI primer set. TCRdb reprocessed the multiplex PCR reads with MiXCR, giving one entry per CDR3 protein. The sample shows over 700,000 distinct CDR3 sequences, approximately 40% of them seen only once. The sample taken for sequencing was blood. Every receptor here comes from a middle-aged woman with Graves' hyperthyroidism.

The chain couples TRBV19 to TRBJ1-1; the match to TRBD1 covers 7 bases. This CDR3 spans 14 amino acids. Germline loops: CDR1 LNHDA, CDR2 SQIVND (reference sequence). V dropped 2 bases and J dropped 6; count of bases not matched to a gene: 6. The CDR3 DNA sequence: TGTGCCAGTAGTATATTAGGGGGCATCTCTGAAGCTTTCTTT. Encoded protein: CASSILGGISEAFF. Full variable domain (rest looked up from reference TRBV19 and TRBJ1-1): DGGITQSPKYLFRKEGQNVTLSCEQNLNHDAMYWYRQDPGQGLRLIYYSQIVNDFQKGDIAEGYSVSREKKESFPLTVTSAQKNPTAFYLCASSILGGISEAFFGQGTRLTVV.

With respect to this clonotype: Since a much larger clone is just one base distant, this may be a read error. Because the CDR3 is missing its conserved closing phenylalanine or tryptophan, this is likely a read error. The V call is TRBV29-1, the J call TRBJ1-1; the D is unclear. Germline V CDR1 and CDR2: SQVTM, ANQGSEA. CDR3 length: 11 residues. Trimming took 7 bases from V and 5 from J, leaving 11 bases between them. The CDR3 spells CSAPGLTEAFS. The CDR3 nucleotides are TGCAGCGCCCCCGGGCTAACTGAAGCTTTCTCT.

J is TRBJ1-4 and V is TRBV7-9; D may be TRBD1 (5 bases). Per germline, CDR1 SEHNR and CDR2 FQNEAQ (reference sequence). V lost 5 bases and J 6 bases, leaving 19 bases between the germline ends. This CDR3 spans 16 amino acids. CDR3 bases: TGTGCCAGCAGCCCGATAAGCCTGACAGAAGATGAAAAACTGTTTTTT. Translated: CASSPISLTEDEKLFF. Full variable domain (outside the CDR3, taken from reference TRBV7-9 and TRBJ1-4): DTGVSQNPRHKITKRGQNVTFRCDPISEHNRLYWYRQTLGQGPEFLTYFQNEAQLEKSRLLSDRFSAERPKGSFSTLEIQRTEQGDSAMYLCASSPISLTEDEKLFFGSGTQLSVL.

The rearrangement uses TRBV5-8 and TRBJ1-2, with 7 nucleotides matching TRBD1. Germline V gene data show CDR1 as SGHTS and CDR2 as YDEGEE. The CDR3 loop spans 14 amino acids. V was pared by 5 bases and J by 8 bases, with 12 bases of the junction left unmatched. The CDR3 coding sequence is TGTGCCAGCAGTACGAGTAGGGGGCGATACGGCTACACCTTC. Translated, it gives CASSTSRGRYGYTF.

This chain connects TRBV7-2 to TRBJ1-6; TRBD1 matches 9 bases. The V and J ends lost 8 bases and 9 bases, in that order; junction bases with no gene match: 5. The CDR3 contains 13 residues. Germline V lookup: CDR1 SGHTA, CDR2 FQGNSA. The CDR3 loop is CASLGQGVSPLHF. The CDR3 DNA reads as TGTGCCAGCTTGGGACAGGGAGTTTCACCCCTCCACTTT.

This clonotype was counted between two and nine times. The J gene is TRBJ1-2, the V gene TRBV20-1, with TRBD1 identical over 7 bases. V gave up 5 bases and J gave up 4 bases; unmatched junction bases: 13. The CDR3 runs 15 residues. Germline CDR1 and CDR2: DFQATT and SNEGSKA (reference sequence). The CDR3 spells CSAFDFQGDPYGYTF. The CDR3 coding sequence is TGCAGTGCTTTCGACTTCCAGGGGGACCCCTATGGCTACACCTTC.

This clonotype was seen only a few times. The chain combines TRBV5-5 with TRBJ2-7; D not resolved. V dropped 1 base and J dropped 6 bases, with 14 bases sitting between them. The CDR3 totals 14 residues. CDR1 and CDR2 from the germline V gene are SGHKS and YYEKEE (reference sequence). The CDR3 spells CASSLPTKGGEQYF. The CDR3 nucleotides are TGTGCCAGCAGCTTGCCCACCAAGGGTGGCGAGCAGTACTTC.

V gene TRBV7-2 combines with J gene TRBJ2-5; TRBD2 aligns across 7 bases. V dropped 6 bases and J dropped 5; count of bases not matched to a gene: 9. The CDR3 covers 14 residues. The germline CDR1 and CDR2 sequences are SGHTA and FQGNSA. CDR3 residues: CASRPGGPYETQYF. CDR3 nucleotides: TGTGCCAGCAGACCGGGAGGCCCCTATGAGACCCAGTACTTC.

This clonotype occurred many times. The J gene is TRBJ2-5, the V gene TRBV7-9; 11 positions agree with TRBD2. The CDR3 runs 16 residues. Trimming removed 0 bases from V and 5 bases from J; junction bases left unmatched: 5. From germline, CDR1 is SEHNR and CDR2 FQNEAQ (reference sequence). The CDR3 region is CASSLASGRARETQYF. DNA for the CDR3: TGTGCCAGCAGCTTAGCTAGCGGGAGGGCCAGGGAGACCCAGTACTTC.

The chain joins TRBV19 to TRBJ1-2, with TRBD1 as a possible D gene (5 bases). Trimming took off 5 bases at V and 4 bases at J, with 11 bases between the two ends. Germline lookup yields CDR1 LNHDA and CDR2 SQIVND (reference sequence). The CDR3 is 13 amino acids. The CDR3 DNA follows: TGTGCCAGTAGTCAGGGTGCACCCTATGGCTACACCTTC. Protein: CASSQGAPYGYTF.

This clonotype was picked up a small number of times. The genes are TRBV24-1 and TRBJ1-5; no clear D gene. V gave up 1 base and J gave up 1 base, with 13 bases separating them. Germline V gives CDR1 KGHDR, CDR2 SFDVKD. This CDR3 spans 17 amino acids. CDR3: CATSDFPSADSNQPQHF. In DNA, the CDR3 is TGTGCCACCAGTGATTTCCCGTCCGCCGACAGCAATCAGCCCCAGCATTTT.

This clonotype was counted only a few times. The rearrangement links TRBV7-9 to TRBJ2-7; 11 bases align to TRBD2. The germline V gene has CDR1 SEHNR and CDR2 FQNEAQ (reference sequence). The ends lost 1 base at V and 7 bases at J; junction bases unmatched: 9. The CDR3 runs 16 residues. CDR3 coding DNA: TGTGCCAGCAGCTTAGGTGTAGCGGGAGGGGCTAGAGAGCAGTACTTC. Encoded protein: CASSLGVAGGAREQYF.

This clonotype was seen ten or more times. The chain uses TRBV19 and TRBJ2-5; D might be TRBD1 or TRBD2, each matching 5 bases. With 9 bases removed from V and 2 bases from J, the gap between germline ends came to 19 bases. Germline CDR1 is LNHDA and CDR2 is SQIVND (reference sequence). There are 15 residues in the CDR3. CDR3 sequence reads: CASSGLGRGQETQYF. The CDR3 bases are TGTGCCAGCAGCGGCTTGGGACGGGGACAAGAGACCCAGTACTTC.

This clonotype was found a few times. V gene TRBV20-1 combines with J gene TRBJ1-3; perhaps TRBD1 as D (5 bases). Germline V gene sequence: CDR1 DFQATT, CDR2 SNEGSKA (reference sequence). Trimming took 4 bases from V and 0 from J, leaving 16 bases between them. The CDR3 consists of 16 residues. The CDR3 reads CSATLGGTPSGNTIYF. The CDR3 DNA reads as TGCAGTGCTACCCTCGGGGGTACTCCCTCTGGAAACACCATATATTTT.

The chain has TRBV9 and TRBJ1-4; D remains unclear. Germline CDR1 is SGDLS and CDR2 is YYNGEE. V was shortened by 2 bases and J by 5 bases, with 10 bases between the two germline ends. The CDR3 has 14 amino acids. CDR3 sequence reads: CASSVGPRNEKLFF. The CDR3 DNA follows: TGTGCCAGCAGCGTTGGTCCGCGAAATGAAAAACTGTTTTTT.

At least ten counts were recorded for this clonotype. This rearrangement joins TRBV12-3 or TRBV12-4 to TRBJ1-4, with D perhaps matching TRBD1 (5 bases). This CDR3 is 13 amino acids long. The V gene lost 3 bases and the J gene lost 6 bases, with 8 bases spanning the gap. In DNA form, the CDR3 reads TGTGCCAGCAGTTTTCAAGGGGATGAAAAACTGTTTTTT. Translation gives CASSFQGDEKLFF.

CDR3 amino acids: CSATSYEQYF. DNA of the CDR3: TGCAGCGCGACCTCCTACGAGCAGTACTTC. The V and J genes are TRBV29-1 and TRBJ2-7, with unresolved D. V gave up 7 bases and J gave up 0 bases, with 4 bases separating them. The CDR3 is 10 amino acids. Germline V CDR1 and CDR2: SQVTM, ANQGSEA.

This clonotype was seen more than once but under ten times. This chain uses TRBV6-5 with TRBJ1-2; 7 nucleotides line up with TRBD1. The V gene's germline CDR1 is MNHEY and CDR2 SVGAGI. V lost 7 bases, J lost 8 bases, and 7 bases stayed unmatched. CDR3 length equals 12 residues. As DNA, the CDR3 is TGTGCCAGCACGGAACAGGGGAAGGGCTACACCTTC. This encodes CASTEQGKGYTF.

In regard to this clonotype: This may be a read error, as it is one base from a much larger clone. The chain recombines TRBV11-2 with TRBJ1-1; weak D call: TRBD1 (5 bases). Per germline, CDR1 SGHAT and CDR2 FQNNGV. Between the trimmed V and J ends, which lost 2 bases and 3 bases, there was a span of 10 bases. This CDR3 spans 14 amino acids. The CDR3 sequence is CASSLPPGHTEAFF. The DNA for the CDR3 is TGTGCCAGCAGCTTACCACCAGGGCACACTGAAGCTTTCTTT.

The chain couples TRBV7-2 to TRBJ2-7, with D possibly matching TRBD1 (5 bases). The germline CDR1 and CDR2 sequences are SGHTA and FQGNSA. V was pared by 3 bases and J by 4 bases, with 10 bases between. The CDR3 contains 13 residues. DNA for the CDR3: TGTGCCAGCAGCTTCCAGGGCCAGTACGAGCAGTACTTC. It yields the protein CASSFQGQYEQYF.

In DNA, the CDR3 is TGTGCCAGCAGCCCGGTCCGACAGGCCCTTAACTATGGCTACACCTTC. Protein: CASSPVRQALNYGYTF. The chain has TRBV5-5 and TRBJ1-2; tentatively, D is TRBD1 (6 bases). From germline, CDR1 is SGHKS and CDR2 YYEKEE (reference sequence). The CDR3 loop spans 16 amino acids. The ends were cut back, 4 bases at V and 1 base at J, with 17 bases in the middle.